The table lists the clone carrying this T cell receptor beta chain with many counts. Its antigen is not identified. Assay used: immunoSEQ multiplex PCR; TCRdb lists only in-frame clones, some missing. Recorded here are about 40,000 clones, none singletons. The sample originates from a study of T cells after posttransplantation cyclophosphamide. Study conclusions and caveats: TRB clonality was highly associated with recipient CMV seropositivity and reactivation. Blood and skin or GI T cell repertoires showed limited TRB overlap.

Trimming removed 10 bases from V and 3 bases from J, with 19 bases in between. The CDR3 has 14 residues. From germline, CDR1 is LNHDA and CDR2 SQIVND (reference sequence). The genes are TRBV19 and TRBJ2-7; perhaps TRBD1 as D (6 bases). Specimen: PBMCs. This clonotype originated in a woman aged 45-60 years in good health and a related stem cell transplant donor. The CDR3 is CATRPTGTLYEQYF. DNA for the CDR3: TGTGCCACCAGGCCGACCGGGACACTCTACGAGCAGTACTTC.